The present TCR beta chain was sequenced within a study of human T cells and chemical hapten exposure. Unique molecular identifiers were attached to individual cDNA molecules during library preparation. TCRdb called the 5' RACE reads again in MiXCR, with one record for every CDR3 protein. Among roughly 81,000 distinct CDR3 sequences listed, less than 20% were seen once. Study results and limitations: Among TCRs, those above 1 in 1000 frequency were unaffected by DPC sensitization.

On this clonotype itself: Its target is unknown.

It was from unfractionated whole blood that total RNA was extracted. V was pared by 4 bases and J by 0 bases, with 14 bases between. Germline V gene lookup returns CDR1 SGHNT and CDR2 YYREEE (reference sequence). CDR3 length: 15 residues. The receptor's source is a female donor in good health. The gene calls are TRBV5-4 and TRBJ2-7; D may correspond to TRBD1 or TRBD2 (5 bases each). CDR3 in DNA: TGTGCCAGCAGCCCGGGGCAGTACCGCTCCTACGAGCAGTACTTC. This gives the protein CASSPGQYRSYEQYF.